This TCR beta chain was recorded in a study of shared clonotypes between healthy human individuals (dated by TCRdb to the early 2020s). Regarding the complete study: The cohort included three men and two women between 18 and 49 years of age. Per donor, three plates each were used for CD4 naive and CD4 memory, two for CD8 naive, and one for CD8 memory. Blood TCR repertoires of five healthy adults were deeply sequenced to estimate repertoire size and the extent of clonotype sharing between individuals. To increase sequencing depth and limit assay-specific biases, different laboratories used diverse techniques to prepare libraries and sequence TCR repertoires. Between about 0.9 and 8.9 billion PBMCs per donor were obtained by leukapheresis.

Using the deep immunoSEQ assay, TCR CDR3 regions were amplified from genomic DNA by multiplex PCR. Extracted genomic DNA from each cell subset was spread evenly across all wells of several immunoSEQ 96-well plates, with each plate serving as a replicate. For sorted subsets, approximately 210 ng genomic DNA, equal to tens of thousands of T cell genomes, was loaded into each replicate PCR. The purified libraries were quantified using a Qubit 3.0 fluorometer, sized with a Bioanalyzer 2100, and then quantified again using the KAPA Library Quantification kit. Every immunoSEQ 96-well plate was sequenced on a dedicated single-read 150-cycle Illumina NextSeq 550 flow cell. On the study's bioinformatics: The immunoSEQ output contained only junctional sequences without quality scores, so filtering could not match that applied to full-length reads. To assign V/J genes and CDR3, sequences were annotated against IMGT germline references using PyIR, a Python wrapper for IgBLAST v1.9. Any read was removed if the V/J assignment was weak (E-value above 1e-6), the CDR3 was missing, or the read contained stop codons, out-of-frame junctions, or ambiguous translated residues. V3J clonotypes were defined as sequences sharing an identical inferred V gene, J gene, and CDR3 amino acid sequence. The percentage overlap between two repertoires was calculated by dividing the number of shared unique clonotypes by the size of the smaller repertoire. Richness of each repertoire was evaluated using RTK rarefaction, the Chao1 estimator, and Recon v2.1 estimates of unobserved clonotypes. OLGA was used to compute generation probabilities for all TCRbeta clonotypes that the gDNA method yielded from a few donors. Here the immuneACCESS table is served through TCRdb, limited to in-frame sequences with V and J called. Missing clones are a known gap in these copies; in checked studies unresolved V genes cover under half, and the rest lacks a known reason. V and J calls and clone size come straight from that table; D and trimming were deduced from the DNA. This sample comprises around 1,900,000 clones, around 93% of them detected only once. The top ten clones comprise 1.5% to 2% of the sample.

V loses 2 bases at its end and J loses 3 bases; junction bases beyond the gene matches: 10. CDR1 SEHNR and CDR2 FQNEAQ were looked up in the germline V gene (reference sequence). The CDR3 has 16 amino acids, counting the end cysteine and phenylalanine. Only the CDR3 portion is preserved as DNA: 48 bases, with reading frame beginning at the first base. For the CD8 naive samples, CD45RO-negative cells were positively selected for CCR7, yielding a CD45RA+CCR7+ population from which TemRA cells were excluded. The donors were healthy, HIV-negative adults who had no recently reported acute infections or vaccinations. All donors were Caucasian adults living in Nashville, Tennessee, USA. Blood was collected by leukapheresis, and PBMCs were isolated by Ficoll-Histopaque density gradient centrifugation and then cryopreserved in liquid nitrogen vapor phase. Analytical flow cytometry was used to check the purity and quantity of each magnetically sorted T cell population. Genomic DNA was isolated from each sorted fraction and quantified by UV absorbance on a Nanodrop 2000c.

A note on this clone: Its antigen is unknown. No base-level quality is on record; no much larger clone is a single base apart.

Overall study results and their limits: Pairwise subsampling indicated that sequencing depth was expected to affect the degree of clonotype sharing among donors. The genetic and exposure-history diversity represented was limited by the small number of donors. Naive subsets generally had larger estimated clonotype richness than memory subsets. When several donors were compared, the shared fraction of clonotypes was roughly 5% for naive CD4, over 3% for naive CD8, more than 2% for memory CD4, and around 0.4% for memory CD8. Incomplete sequencing was indicated by rarefaction of sorted-subset datasets, despite the large sequencing depth. Sampling was restricted to blood, and TCR repertoires in tissues likely differ from the TCR repertoires found in blood. Compared with non-shared clonotypes, clonotypes shared by all four sorted-subset donors had higher generation probabilities.

The specimen sequenced was naive CD8+ T cells from PBMCs. The sample's cell subset or site, from its label and the paper: CD45RA+CCR7+. The origin of this receptor is a young man in good health. Some clones in this sample may be carry-over from other donors' samples. The rearrangement combines TRBV7-9 with TRBJ2-7; 7 bases in the middle match TRBD2. Here the CDR3 is given as CASSLTPGGSIYEQYF. The nucleotides read TGTGCCAGCAGCTTAACCCCGGGCGGGAGTATCTACGAGCAGTACTTC. The variable domain in full, with residues beyond the CDR3 obtained from the reference TRBV7-9 and TRBJ2-7 genes, is DTGVSQNPRHKITKRGQNVTFRCDPISEHNRLYWYRQTLGQGPEFLTYFQNEAQLEKSRLLSDRFSAERPKGSFSTLEIQRTEQGDSAMYLCASSLTPGGSIYEQYFGPGTRLTVT.